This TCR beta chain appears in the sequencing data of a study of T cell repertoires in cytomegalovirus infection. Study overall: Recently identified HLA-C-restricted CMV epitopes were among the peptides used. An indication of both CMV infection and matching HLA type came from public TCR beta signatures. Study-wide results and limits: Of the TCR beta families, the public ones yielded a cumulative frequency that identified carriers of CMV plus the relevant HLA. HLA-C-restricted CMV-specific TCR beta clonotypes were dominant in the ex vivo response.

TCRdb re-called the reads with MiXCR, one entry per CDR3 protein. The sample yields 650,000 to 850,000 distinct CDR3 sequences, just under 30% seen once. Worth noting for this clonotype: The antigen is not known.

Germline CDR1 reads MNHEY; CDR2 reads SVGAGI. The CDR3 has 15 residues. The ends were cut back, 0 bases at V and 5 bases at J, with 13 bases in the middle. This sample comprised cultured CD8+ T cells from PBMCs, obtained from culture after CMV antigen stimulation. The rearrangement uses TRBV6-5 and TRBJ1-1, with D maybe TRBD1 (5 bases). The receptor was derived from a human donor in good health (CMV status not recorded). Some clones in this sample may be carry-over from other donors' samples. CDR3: CASSYSGLGETEAFF. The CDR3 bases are TGTGCCAGCAGTTACTCGGGGTTGGGGGAGACTGAAGCTTTCTTT.